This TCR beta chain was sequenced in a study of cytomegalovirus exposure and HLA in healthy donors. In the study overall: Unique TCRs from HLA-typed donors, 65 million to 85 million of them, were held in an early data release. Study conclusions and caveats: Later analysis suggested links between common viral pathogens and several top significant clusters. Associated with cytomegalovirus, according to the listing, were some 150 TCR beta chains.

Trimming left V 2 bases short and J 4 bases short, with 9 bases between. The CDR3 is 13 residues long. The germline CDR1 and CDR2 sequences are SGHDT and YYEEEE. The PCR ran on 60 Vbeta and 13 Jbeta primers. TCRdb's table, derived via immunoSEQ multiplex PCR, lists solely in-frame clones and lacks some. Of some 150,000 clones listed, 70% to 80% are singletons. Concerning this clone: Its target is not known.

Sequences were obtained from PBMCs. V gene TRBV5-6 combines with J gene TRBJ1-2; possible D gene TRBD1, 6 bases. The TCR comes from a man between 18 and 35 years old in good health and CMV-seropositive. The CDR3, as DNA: TGTGCCAGCAGCTTTCTGGACAGCTATGGCTACACCTTC. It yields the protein CASSFLDSYGYTF. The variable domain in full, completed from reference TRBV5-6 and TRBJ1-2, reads DAGVTQSPTHLIKTRGQQVTLRCSPKSGHDTVSWYQQALGQGPQFIFQYYEEEERQRGNFPDRFSGHQFPNYSSELNVNALLLGDSALYLCASSFLDSYGYTFGSGTRLTVV.